The 13 T cell receptor beta chains presented below share a single source sample, sequenced in a study of cytomegalovirus exposure and HLA in healthy donors. A multiplex PCR was run with 60 Vbeta primers and 13 Jbeta primers. Using immunoSEQ multiplex PCR, the repertoire was profiled, and TCRdb retains in-frame clones only, with some absent. The table shows about 93,000 clones, with about 66% occurring only once. The specimen was PBMCs. The receptors come from a boy between 10 and 17 years old in good health and CMV-seropositive.

The sample holds one count of this clone. This CDR3 reads CASSSSGTSGRRIDTQYF. CDR3 in DNA: TGTGCCAGCAGCTCCTCCGGGACTAGCGGGAGGAGGATTGATACGCAGTATTTT. This chain connects TRBV7-9 to TRBJ2-3; 15 bases fit TRBD2. With V trimmed by 4 bases and J by 6 bases, 11 bases remained unmatched. The CDR3 runs to 18 residues. Germline lookup yields CDR1 SEHNR and CDR2 FQNEAQ (reference sequence).

The chain employs TRBV27 and TRBJ2-2; 13 nucleotides match TRBD2. This CDR3 has 17 amino acids. With V trimmed by 3 bases and J by 6 bases, 7 bases remained unmatched. In germline, CDR1 is MNHEY, CDR2 SMNVEV (reference sequence). Here the CDR3 DNA reads TGTGCCAGCAGTTTGAGGACTAGCGGGAGTATGGCCGGGGAGCTGTTTTTT. Amino acids: CASSLRTSGSMAGELFF.

The V and J genes are TRBV6-1 and TRBJ1-6, with TRBD1 matching over 7 bases. The junction had 2 bases not matched to a gene; V was cut back by 0 bases and J by 9 bases. There are 14 residues in the CDR3. Per the germline V gene, CDR1 is MNHNS and CDR2 is SASEGT. The CDR3 nucleotides are TGTGCCAGCAGTGAAGCAGGGGGCATTTCACCCCTCCACTTT. Amino acids: CASSEAGGISPLHF.

The chain combines TRBV18 with TRBJ2-3; possible D gene TRBD1, 6 bases. The CDR3 runs 14 residues. V was pared by 6 bases and J by 5 bases, with 15 bases between. Germline CDR1 is KGHSH and CDR2 is LQKENI. The CDR3 DNA is TGTGCCAGCTCCCAGGACAGATCGGGAGATACGCAGTATTTT. Protein: CASSQDRSGDTQYF.

This clone has a handful of counts. This sequence joins TRBV5-1 and TRBJ2-7; TRBD1 aligns across 8 bases. Unmatched junction bases numbered 12, after V lost 0 bases and J lost 1 base. This CDR3 is built from 18 residues. From germline, CDR1 is SGHRS and CDR2 YFSETQ. The CDR3 loop reads CASSLADRVYKSSYEQYF. The CDR3 nucleotides read TGCGCCAGCAGCTTGGCGGACAGGGTATATAAAAGTTCCTACGAGCAGTACTTC.

The chain carries TRBV28 and TRBJ2-7, with D possibly TRBD1 on 5 matching bases. This CDR3 comprises 12 residues. Between the trimmed V and J ends, which lost 7 bases and 12 bases, there was a span of 19 bases. The germline V gene encodes CDR1 MDHEN and CDR2 SYDVKM. The CDR3 coding sequence is TGTGCCAGCACCCGATCAGGGTGCCGGCTGTACTTC. It codes for CASTRSGCRLYF.

The chain joins TRBV5-5 to TRBJ1-2, with 8 bases identical to TRBD1. CDR1 and CDR2 (germline): SGHKS, YYEKEE (reference sequence). This CDR3 is 14 amino acids long. V lost 0 bases and J lost 7; bases outside the gene matches: 5. The CDR3 is CASSLDPGGSGYTF. The CDR3 DNA reads TGTGCCAGCAGCTTGGACCCAGGGGGCAGTGGCTACACCTTC.

This clone occurred a few times. V usage is TRBV2 and J usage is TRBJ1-4, with TRBD1 as a possible D gene (5 bases). The CDR3 spans 16 residues. Trimming removed 7 bases at V and 8 bases at J, with 23 bases between. Germline lookup yields CDR1 SNHLY and CDR2 FYNNEI. The CDR3 nucleotides are TGTGCCAGCATCTACGAGAGGGACTCCGAGGCAGAAAAACTGTTTTTT. Translation: CASIYERDSEAEKLFF.

V gene TRBV6-1 combines with J gene TRBJ2-3; perhaps TRBD1 as D (6 bases). The CDR3 consists of 14 residues. Trimming took off 8 bases at V and 1 base at J, with 13 bases between the two ends. In germline, CDR1 is MNHNS, CDR2 SASEGT. The CDR3 spells CASGKGERTDTQYF. The CDR3 region has the DNA TGTGCCAGCGGCAAGGGGGAGCGCACAGATACGCAGTATTTT.

The rearrangement links TRBV21-1 to TRBJ1-1; TRBD1 reflects the table's D call only, with no check against the DNA. TRBV21-1 is a pseudogene segment. The CDR3 loop spans 14 amino acids. CDR3 loop: CASTKDRGRIEAFF. Written as DNA, the CDR3 is TGTGCCAGCACCAAGGACAGGGGGCGAATTGAAGCTTTCTTT.

The CDR3 coding sequence is TGTGCCAGCAGCTTAGCAGCGGGAGGGAGGAACATTCAGTACTTC. Its translation: CASSLAAGGRNIQYF. The chain recombines TRBV7-2 with TRBJ2-4; the match to TRBD2 covers 10 bases. CDR1 is SGHTA, CDR2 FQGNSA, per germline. The CDR3 totals 15 residues. The junction had 3 bases not matched to a gene; V was cut back by 0 bases and J by 7 bases.

The chain employs TRBV5-1 and TRBJ2-2; no clear D gene. Germline-derived CDR1 and CDR2 are SGHRS and YFSETQ. This CDR3 is built from 13 residues. V dropped 0 bases and J dropped 6 bases, with 6 bases sitting between them. The CDR3 DNA sequence: TGCGCCAGCAGCTTGGGGTCGGCCGGGGAGCTGTTTTTT. The encoded protein is CASSLGSAGELFF.

The genes are TRBV2 and TRBJ2-5; a weak D match, TRBD1 (6 bases). This CDR3 contains 15 residues. V was shortened by 5 bases and J by 0 bases, with 13 bases between the two germline ends. Per germline, CDR1 SNHLY and CDR2 FYNNEI. This CDR3 reads CASSLGTSYQETQYF. In DNA form, the CDR3 reads TGTGCCAGCAGTTTAGGGACATCCTACCAAGAGACCCAGTACTTC. The entire variable domain, with the rest obtained from reference TRBV2 and TRBJ2-5, is as follows: EPEVTQTPSHQVTQMGQEVILRCVPISNHLYFYWYRQILGQKVEFLVSFYNNEISEKSEIFDDQFSVERPDGSNFTLKIRSTKLEDSAMYFCASSLGTSYQETQYFGPGTRLLVL.